This T cell receptor (beta chain) was documented in a study of blood T cell repertoires in COVID-19. Study background: Both acute and convalescent COVID-19 samples were obtained from the United States, Italy and Spain. The cDNA or gDNA used as material had been derived from T cells, B-cell-depleted T cells, or PBMCs.

This CDR3 is built from 14 residues. Germline V lookup: CDR1 MNHEY, CDR2 SVGAGI. The V gene end was trimmed by 8 bases and the J gene end by 3 bases; junction bases not matched to a gene: 4. In the source study's methods: Reference gene primer amplification yielded estimated nucleated cell counts. This table comes from immunoSEQ multiplex PCR, and its TCRdb copy is limited to in-frame clones, with some not included. V, J and clone size are those of that table, while D and trimming were read from the DNA. The sample has 55,000 to 80,000 clones, just under 95% seen once. The chain links TRBV6-5 to TRBJ1-3, with TRBD1 matching 10 bases. The sample consisted of peripheral blood. This receptor was identified in a human donor in a cohort sampled during active COVID-19. Here the CDR3 reads CASAGTGVGNTIYF. The CDR3 region has the DNA TGTGCCAGCGCCGGGACAGGGGTTGGAAACACCATATATTTT.